One TCR beta chain is described in this entry. The antigen is not known. This entry comes from a study of CD8 T cells in Susac syndrome. Study results and limitations: By the study's own acknowledgment, its TCR sequencing and HLA analysis included relatively few individuals.

CDR1 is LNHDA and CDR2 is SQIVND in the germline V gene (reference sequence). The ends lost 4 bases at V and 0 bases at J; junction bases unmatched: 6. CDR3 length equals 15 residues. The RNA, roughly 0.45 to 1 ug, was put through reverse transcription using random hexamers. Coverage of TCR beta CDR3 amplification by immunoSEQ multiplex PCR extended to 54 Vbeta and 13 Jbeta. Each CDR3 protein gets one entry after TCRdb re-called the immunoSEQ multiplex PCR reads with MiXCR. The data contain some 120,000 distinct CDR3 sequences, 80% to 95% of them seen just once; the ten biggest clones take up approximately 0.29%. Relapsing-remitting disease, either stable or active, was present in the treatment-naive patients who were the multiple sclerosis controls. Purification of the CD8+ and CD4+ T cells relied on negative isolation, and TEMRA cells underwent FACS enrichment.

Sequenced sample: CD8+ T cells from PBMCs. This chain uses TRBV19 with TRBJ2-7; 7 nucleotides match TRBD1. The sequence was obtained from a human donor with multiple sclerosis. The CDR3 is CASSTEQGYSYEQYF. The DNA for the CDR3 is TGTGCCAGTAGTACCGAACAGGGGTACTCCTACGAGCAGTACTTC.